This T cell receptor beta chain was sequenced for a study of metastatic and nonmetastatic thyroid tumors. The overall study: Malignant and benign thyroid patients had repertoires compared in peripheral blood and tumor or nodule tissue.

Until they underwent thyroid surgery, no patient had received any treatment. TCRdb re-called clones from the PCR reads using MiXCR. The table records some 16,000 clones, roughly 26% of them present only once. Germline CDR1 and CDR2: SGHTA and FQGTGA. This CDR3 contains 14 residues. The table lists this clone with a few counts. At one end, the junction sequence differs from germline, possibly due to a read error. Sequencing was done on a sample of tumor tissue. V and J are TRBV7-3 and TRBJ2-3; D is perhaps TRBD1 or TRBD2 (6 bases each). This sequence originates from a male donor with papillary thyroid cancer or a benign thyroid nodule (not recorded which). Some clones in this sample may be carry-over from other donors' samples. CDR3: CAGSFKGGVDTQYF. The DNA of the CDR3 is TGTGCCGGCAGCTTTAAGGGGGGTGTGGATACGCAGTATTTT.